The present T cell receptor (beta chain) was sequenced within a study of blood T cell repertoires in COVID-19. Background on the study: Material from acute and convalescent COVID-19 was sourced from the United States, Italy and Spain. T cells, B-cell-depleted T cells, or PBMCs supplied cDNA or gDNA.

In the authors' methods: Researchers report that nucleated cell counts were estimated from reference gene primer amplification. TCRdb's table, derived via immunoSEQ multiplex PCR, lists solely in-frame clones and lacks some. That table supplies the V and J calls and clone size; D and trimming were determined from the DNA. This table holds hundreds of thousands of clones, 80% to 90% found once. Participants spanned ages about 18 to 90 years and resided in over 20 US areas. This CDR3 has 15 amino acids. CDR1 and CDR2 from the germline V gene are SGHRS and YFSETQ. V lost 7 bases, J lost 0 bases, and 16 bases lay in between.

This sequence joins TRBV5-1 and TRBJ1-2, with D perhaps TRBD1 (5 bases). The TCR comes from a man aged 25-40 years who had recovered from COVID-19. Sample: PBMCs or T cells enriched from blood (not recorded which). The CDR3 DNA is TGCGCCAGCCAGGGCGGGATTTATACTAACTATGGCTACACCTTC. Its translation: CASQGGIYTNYGYTF. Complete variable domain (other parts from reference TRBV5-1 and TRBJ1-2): KAGVTQTPRYLIKTRGQQVTLSCSPISGHRSVSWYQQTPGQGLQFLFEYFSETQRNKGNFPGRFSGRQFSNSRSEMNVSTLELGDSALYLCASQGGIYTNYGYTFGSGTRLTVV.